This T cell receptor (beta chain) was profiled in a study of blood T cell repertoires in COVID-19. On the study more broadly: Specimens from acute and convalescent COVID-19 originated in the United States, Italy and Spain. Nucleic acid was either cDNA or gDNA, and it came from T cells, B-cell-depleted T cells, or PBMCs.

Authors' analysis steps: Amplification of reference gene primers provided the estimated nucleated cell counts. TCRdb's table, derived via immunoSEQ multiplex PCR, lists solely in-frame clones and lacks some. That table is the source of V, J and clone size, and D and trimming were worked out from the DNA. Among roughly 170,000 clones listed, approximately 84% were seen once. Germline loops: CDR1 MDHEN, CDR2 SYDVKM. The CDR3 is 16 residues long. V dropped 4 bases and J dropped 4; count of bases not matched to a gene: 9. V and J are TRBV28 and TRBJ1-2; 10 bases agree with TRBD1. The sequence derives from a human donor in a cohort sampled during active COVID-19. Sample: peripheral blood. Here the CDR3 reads CASSSGTGVSGYGYTF. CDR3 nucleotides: TGTGCCAGCAGTTCCGGGACAGGGGTTTCGGGCTATGGCTACACCTTC.